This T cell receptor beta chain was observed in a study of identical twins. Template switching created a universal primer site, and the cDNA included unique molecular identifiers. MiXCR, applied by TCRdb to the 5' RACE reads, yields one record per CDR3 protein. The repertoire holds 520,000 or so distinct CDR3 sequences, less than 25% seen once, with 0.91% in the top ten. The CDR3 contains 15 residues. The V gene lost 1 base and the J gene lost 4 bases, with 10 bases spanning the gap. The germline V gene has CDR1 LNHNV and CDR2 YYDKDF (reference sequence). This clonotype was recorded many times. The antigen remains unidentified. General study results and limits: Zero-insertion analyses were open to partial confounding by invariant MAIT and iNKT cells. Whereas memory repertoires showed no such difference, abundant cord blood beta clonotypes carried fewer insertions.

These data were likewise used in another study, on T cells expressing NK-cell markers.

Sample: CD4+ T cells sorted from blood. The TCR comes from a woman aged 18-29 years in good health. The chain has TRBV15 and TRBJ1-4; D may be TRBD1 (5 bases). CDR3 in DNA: TGTGCCACCAGCAGAGGGGGGATCTTTAATGAAAAACTGTTTTTT. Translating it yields CATSRGGIFNEKLFF.